The 30 T cell receptor beta chains reported below all come from one sample, sequenced in a study of T cells after yellow fever vaccination. From the 5' RACE reads, TCRdb called clonotypes with MiXCR, one entry per CDR3 protein. Here the sample spans hundreds of thousands of distinct CDR3 sequences, roughly 4.3% being singletons. The sequences come from PBMCs, collected 5 days after the yellow fever booster vaccination. Every receptor here comes from a young man who received the YFV17D yellow fever vaccine.

This clonotype showed up just a few times. V is TRBV4-1 and J is TRBJ2-1, with 8 bases fitting TRBD2. Germline loops: CDR1 MGHRA, CDR2 YSYEKL. V lost 4 bases and J lost 6; bases outside the gene matches: 14. This CDR3 region has 17 residues. CDR3 DNA: TGCGCCAGCAGCCGCGGGGGTATAGCGGGGCTAGGCAATGAGCAGTTCTTC. It encodes CASSRGGIAGLGNEQFF.

This clonotype was observed a few times. This chain joins TRBV5-1 and TRBJ1-3, with TRBD1 as a possible D gene (5 bases). The CDR3 runs to 15 residues. V was shortened by 1 base and J by 0 bases, with 8 bases between the two germline ends. CDR1 is SGHRS and CDR2 is YFSETQ in the germline V gene. The CDR3 loop is CASSLSTDSGNTIYF. Here the CDR3 DNA reads TGCGCCAGCAGCTTGTCGACAGACTCTGGAAACACCATATATTTT.

The chain couples TRBV7-3 to TRBJ2-2; D is tentatively TRBD1 or TRBD2 (6 bases each). The CDR3 has 16 residues. Deletions cut 6 bases from V and 3 bases from J, with 17 bases between. Germline values: CDR1 SGHTA, CDR2 FQGTGA. Written as DNA, the CDR3 is TGTGCCAGCAGTCCCGAGGGGGGCATCGACACCGGGGAGCTGTTTTTT. Protein: CASSPEGGIDTGELFF.

The genes are TRBV7-2 and TRBJ2-2; no clear D gene. Germline V CDR1 and CDR2: SGHTA, FQGNSA. The CDR3 spans 14 residues. V lost 4 bases to trimming and J lost 6 bases, with 12 bases between them. The CDR3 loop is CASSSRRGAGELFF. The CDR3 DNA is TGTGCCAGCAGCTCCCGGCGAGGTGCCGGGGAGCTGTTTTTT.

This chain uses TRBV3-1 with TRBJ2-3; D gene uncertain. The CDR3 spans 13 residues. The ends were cut back, 10 bases at V and 6 bases at J, with 17 bases in the middle. Germline V gene sequence: CDR1 LGHDT, CDR2 YNNKEL (reference sequence). This CDR3 reads CATRGAPSDTQYF. In DNA, the CDR3 is TGTGCCACCAGAGGCGCGCCGTCGGATACGCAGTATTTT.

This clonotype occurred a few times. V gene TRBV7-7 combines with J gene TRBJ2-5; 10 bases line up with TRBD1. This CDR3 has 15 amino acids. Germline V gives CDR1 SSHAT, CDR2 FNYEAQ (reference sequence). The V segment lost 1 base and the J segment 4 bases; nucleotides outside the gene matches: 3. CDR3 nucleotide sequence: TGTGCCAGCAGCTTAGGGACAGGGGGGACAGAGACCCAGTACTTC. Its translation is CASSLGTGGTETQYF.

This clonotype was counted a few times. The chain has TRBV29-1 and TRBJ2-3; 9 bases map to TRBD1. CDR1 is SQVTM and CDR2 is ANQGSEA in the germline V gene. The CDR3 is 17 residues long. With V trimmed by 4 bases and J by 3 bases, 14 bases remained unmatched. CDR3 protein: CSVGFLPGQGLTDTQYF. As DNA, the CDR3 is TGCAGCGTTGGTTTCCTCCCGGGACAGGGTTTAACAGATACGCAGTATTTT.

This chain connects TRBV9 to TRBJ1-1, with D possibly being TRBD1 (5 bases). Germline V lookup: CDR1 SGDLS, CDR2 YYNGEE. Trimming pared 5 bases from V and 0 bases from J, leaving 14 bases between. The CDR3 is 15 residues long. This CDR3 is CASRKIGGVNTEAFF. DNA for the CDR3: TGTGCCAGCAGGAAAATCGGGGGGGTGAACACTGAAGCTTTCTTT.

This clonotype was recorded at least ten times. The chain has TRBV6-1 and TRBJ1-2; no clear D. Germline V gene sequence: CDR1 MNHNS, CDR2 SASEGT. The germline V and J ends were trimmed by 2 bases and 7 bases, with 14 bases remaining between them. CDR3 length equals 14 residues. The CDR3 sequence: CASSENWEVGGYTF. DNA for the CDR3: TGTGCCAGCAGTGAAAACTGGGAGGTCGGTGGCTACACCTTC.

This clonotype was observed a few times. The rearrangement uses TRBV28 and TRBJ2-3; no definite D call. The germline V gene has CDR1 MDHEN and CDR2 SYDVKM. The germline V and J ends were trimmed by 7 bases and 1 base, with 15 bases remaining between them. CDR3 length equals 15 residues. As DNA, the CDR3 is TGTGCCAGCATCGTAGGAGTCCGGGGCACAGATACGCAGTATTTT. This gives the protein CASIVGVRGTDTQYF.

This clonotype was picked up a small number of times. This chain's CDR3 is CATSRDLADSSNQPQHF. The CDR3, as DNA: TGTGCCACCAGCAGAGATCTCGCAGATTCTAGCAATCAGCCCCAGCATTTT. The rearrangement uses TRBV15 and TRBJ1-5; no reliable D call. V was trimmed by 0 bases and J by 0 bases, leaving 12 bases between them. This CDR3 has 17 residues. Looked up from germline, CDR1 is LNHNV and CDR2 is YYDKDF (reference sequence).

The sample holds one count of this clonotype. This CDR3 is CASSPRDPSTDTQYF. For the CDR3, the DNA is TGTGCCAGCAGCCCCCGGGACCCTAGCACAGATACGCAGTATTTT. This chain links TRBV9 with TRBJ2-3; either TRBD1 or TRBD2 may supply D (5 bases each). The CDR3 length is 15 residues. V was cut by 4 bases and J by 0 bases, with 12 bases left in between. Germline CDR1 and CDR2: SGDLS and YYNGEE.

This sequence joins TRBV28 and TRBJ1-6, with 9 bases aligning to TRBD1. This CDR3 spans 18 amino acids. Germline assignment: CDR1 MDHEN and CDR2 SYDVKM. V gave up 5 bases and J gave up 0 bases; unmatched junction bases: 8. In DNA, the CDR3 is TGTGCCAGCAGTATAACCGGGACAGGGAGCTCCTATAATTCACCCCTCCACTTT. Its protein is CASSITGTGSSYNSPLHF.

This clonotype came up once. The chain carries TRBV15 and TRBJ2-7; tentative D call: TRBD1 (5 bases). CDR1 LNHNV and CDR2 YYDKDF come from the germline V gene (reference sequence). This CDR3 spans 12 amino acids. Trimming removed 0 bases at V and 5 bases at J, with 5 bases between. The chain's CDR3 is CATSRDRDEQYV. The CDR3 bases are TGTGCCACCAGCAGAGACAGGGACGAGCAGTACGTC.

This clonotype was counted between two and nine times. The chain is built from TRBV10-3 and TRBJ2-1; 8 bases line up with TRBD1. This CDR3 comprises 19 residues. Germline CDR1 is ENHRY and CDR2 is SYGVKD. J gave up 0 bases and V 4 bases, and 14 bases lay outside the gene matches. Here the CDR3 reads CAISGSGQVHSSSYNEQFF. CDR3 bases: TGTGCCATCAGTGGATCGGGACAGGTTCACTCGAGCTCCTACAATGAGCAGTTCTTC.

This clonotype came up a few times. This rearrangement joins TRBV4-1 to TRBJ2-3; TRBD1 matches at 8 bases. Germline V gene data show CDR1 as MGHRA and CDR2 as YSYEKL. V gave up 5 bases and J gave up 0 bases; unmatched junction bases: 4. The CDR3 runs 15 residues. In DNA form, the CDR3 reads TGCGCCAGCAGCAAGACAGGGGACAGCACAGATACGCAGTATTTT. It codes for CASSKTGDSTDTQYF.

This clonotype was detected a few times. The chain has TRBV11-2 and TRBJ2-2; D remains unclear. The CDR3 sequence is 15 residues long. Trimming took off 3 bases at V and 5 bases at J, with 13 bases between the two ends. CDR1 and CDR2 from the germline V gene are SGHAT and FQNNGV. This CDR3 reads CASSFIKQFTGELFF. The CDR3 nucleotides read TGTGCCAGCAGCTTTATAAAACAGTTTACCGGGGAGCTGTTTTTT.

In its sample, this clonotype was seen many times. V gene TRBV7-2 combines with J gene TRBJ2-1; tentatively, D is TRBD2 (5 bases). The CDR3 is 13 amino acids. Trimming pared 2 bases from V and 7 bases from J, leaving 9 bases between. The V gene's germline CDR1 is SGHTA and CDR2 FQGNSA. CDR3 amino acids: CASSLSGKNEQFF. The DNA of the CDR3 is TGTGCCAGCAGCTTAAGCGGCAAGAATGAGCAGTTCTTC.

There are many counts of this clonotype. The chain joins TRBV20-1 to TRBJ2-1; 12 bases agree with TRBD2. Germline CDR1 and CDR2: DFQATT and SNEGSKA (reference sequence). CDR3 size: 14 residues. V gave up 5 bases and J gave up 15 bases; unmatched junction bases: 14. CDR3 coding DNA: TGCAGTGCTGGACCCACCACTAGCGGGGGGTCGCTGTTCTTC. It is translated as CSAGPTTSGGSLFF.

This clonotype came up many times. This chain joins TRBV11-2 and TRBJ2-3, with a possible D match to TRBD2 (6 bases). Per germline, CDR1 SGHAT and CDR2 FQNNGV. The CDR3 is 13 amino acids. V lost 3 bases and J 4 bases, leaving 8 bases between the germline ends. CDR3 nucleotide sequence: TGTGCCAGCAGCTTCACGGGGGCAGATACGCAGTATTTT. This encodes CASSFTGADTQYF.

This clonotype occurred many times. The chain carries TRBV19 and TRBJ2-5, with D possibly being TRBD2 (6 bases). V was pared by 7 bases and J by 5 bases, with 29 bases between. The CDR3 contains 18 residues. Looked up from germline, CDR1 is LNHDA and CDR2 is SQIVND (reference sequence). The CDR3 bases are TGTGCCAGTACCCCCAAGGGACTGGAGTTGGTTGGTCGGGAGACCCAGTACTTC. This translates into CASTPKGLELVGRETQYF.

This clonotype was counted a few times. The chain recombines TRBV4-2 with TRBJ1-6, with unresolved D. The CDR3 totals 13 residues. The V end lost 6 bases, the J end lost 7 bases, and 10 bases lay between the germline ends. Per germline, CDR1 LGHNA and CDR2 YNFKEQ. The CDR3 DNA reads TGTGCCAGCAGGGACGTGGAAAATTCACCCCTCCACTTT. Encoded protein: CASRDVENSPLHF.

This clonotype has at least ten counts. This CDR3 reads CASTSGGGETQYF. CDR3 coding DNA: TGTGCCAGCACCTCGGGGGGAGGGGAGACCCAGTACTTC. This chain connects TRBV6-5 to TRBJ2-5; TRBD2 aligns across 7 bases. Germline trimming cut 7 bases from V and 5 bases from J; bases unmatched to any gene: 7. The CDR3 sequence is 13 residues long. The V gene's germline CDR1 is MNHEY and CDR2 SVGAGI.

This clonotype was seen more than once but under ten times. This chain uses TRBV5-1 with TRBJ1-1; 9 bases match TRBD1. The CDR3 has 18 amino acids. J gave up 5 bases and V 4 bases, and 18 bases lay outside the gene matches. The V gene's germline CDR1 is SGHRS and CDR2 YFSETQ. CDR3 nucleotides: TGCGCCAGCAGCCTCAGGGGACAGGGAACACCAGAACGGACTGAAGCTTTCTTT. Amino acids: CASSLRGQGTPERTEAFF.

This clonotype was seen only a few times. This chain joins TRBV29-1 and TRBJ2-2; D might be TRBD2 (6 bases). The germline gives CDR1 SQVTM, CDR2 ANQGSEA. The CDR3 consists of 10 residues. Trimming cost V 7 bases and J 8 bases, with 8 bases left between them. The CDR3 DNA sequence: TGCAGCGCCCGGGGGGGGGAGCTGTTTTTT. Protein sequence: CSARGGELFF.

This clonotype has a handful of counts. The chain employs TRBV12-5 and TRBJ1-1, with 10 positions matching TRBD1. The germline CDR1 and CDR2 sequences are LGHNT and FRNRAP. The ends lost 2 bases at V and 4 bases at J; junction bases unmatched: 10. The CDR3 sequence is 17 residues long. The CDR3 is CASGLRVPGQGITEAFF. DNA for the CDR3: TGTGCTAGTGGTTTGAGGGTTCCGGGACAGGGGATCACTGAAGCTTTCTTT.

The V gene is TRBV30, the J gene TRBJ2-7; TRBD2 is a possible D gene (5 bases). Germline CDR1 and CDR2: GTSNPN and SVGIG (reference sequence). V lost 3 bases to trimming and J lost 3 bases, with 9 bases between them. CDR3 length equals 12 residues. Here the CDR3 DNA reads TGTGCCTGGAGGAGGAGGAACTACGAGCAGTACTTC. Protein sequence: CAWRRRNYEQYF.

The rearrangement links TRBV6-5 to TRBJ1-1, with D hard to call. The V end was cut by 2 bases, the J end by 0 bases, with 4 bases between. The length of the CDR3 is 13 residues. Germline V gene data show CDR1 as MNHEY and CDR2 as SVGAGI. CDR3 in amino acids: CASSYKVNTEAFF. The CDR3 bases are TGTGCCAGCAGTTACAAGGTGAACACTGAAGCTTTCTTT.

This clonotype was detected ten times or more. J is TRBJ2-7 and V is TRBV20-1; 13 nucleotides match TRBD2. CDR3 size: 13 residues. Germline assignment: CDR1 DFQATT and CDR2 SNEGSKA (reference sequence). CDR3 in DNA: TGCAGAGCGACTAGCGGGGGGTCCTACGAGCAGTACTTC. Protein sequence: CRATSGGSYEQYF.

This rearrangement joins TRBV29-1 to TRBJ1-1; D is undetermined. Trimming removed 6 bases at V and 6 bases at J, with 8 bases between. CDR3 length: 10 residues. Germline CDR1 reads SQVTM; CDR2 reads ANQGSEA. The CDR3 DNA is TGCAGCGTCCAGACGGCTGAAGCTTTCTTT. It yields the protein CSVQTAEAFF.